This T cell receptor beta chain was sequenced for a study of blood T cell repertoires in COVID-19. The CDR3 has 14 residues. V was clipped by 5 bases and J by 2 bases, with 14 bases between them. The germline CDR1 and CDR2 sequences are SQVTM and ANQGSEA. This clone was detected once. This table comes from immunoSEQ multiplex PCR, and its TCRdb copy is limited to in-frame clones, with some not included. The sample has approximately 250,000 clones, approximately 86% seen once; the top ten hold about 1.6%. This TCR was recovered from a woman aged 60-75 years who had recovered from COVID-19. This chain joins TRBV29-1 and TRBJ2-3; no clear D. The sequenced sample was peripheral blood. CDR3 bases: TGCAGCGTTCAGGCGACCTCCCCCACAGATACGCAGTATTTT. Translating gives CSVQATSPTDTQYF.